This T cell receptor (beta chain) was retrieved from a study of CD8+ T cells in alopecia areata. Specified treatment: oral pan-JAK inhibitor, 5-10 mg twice daily. Cell sorting on a FACSAria was used to separate CD4+ and CD8+ T cells from the PBMCs. This CDR3 spans 14 amino acids. CDR1 and CDR2 from the germline V gene are LGHNA and YNFKEQ. V lost 1 base and J 2 bases, leaving 9 bases between the germline ends. RNA extraction was followed by reverse transcription into cDNA, which acted as the sequencing template. Produced via immunoSEQ multiplex PCR; TCRdb's table is partial and in-frame only. The profile covers about 200,000 clones, with 58% appearing a single time and 5.5% taken by the ten largest.

The source was CD4+ T cells sorted from blood, collected at week 24, from a patient treated with tofacitinib. The rearrangement uses TRBV4-2 and TRBJ2-7, with a tentative D call TRBD1 (6 bases). This clonotype originated in a human donor with alopecia areata. CDR3 protein: CASSQVQGAYEQYF. Written as DNA, the CDR3 is TGTGCCAGCAGCCAAGTACAGGGAGCCTACGAGCAGTACTTC.